This T cell receptor beta chain was documented in a study of shared clonotypes between healthy human individuals. Study background: The donor pool was made up of a couple of women and three men aged 18 to 49.

The table came from immunoSEQ multiplex PCR; TCRdb's copy has only in-frame clones and leaves some out. Of about 2.1 million clones listed, about 93% were seen once; the top ten hold more than 1.5%. Terminally differentiated effector memory CD45RA+ cells were excluded from the naive CD8 cells, which were CD45RO-negative and positively selected for CCR7. Study donors comprised healthy, HIV-negative adults devoid of recent acute infection or vaccination. General study points: Specimens sampled were limited to blood, with tissue repertoires likely differing.

V lost 5 bases and J 1 base, leaving 15 bases between the germline ends. This CDR3 spans 15 amino acids. The germline CDR1 and CDR2 sequences are SGHNT and YENEEA. Turning to this clone: Its antigen is not known.

This sequence joins TRBV11-3 and TRBJ2-7, with D perhaps TRBD1 or TRBD2 (6 bases each). This receptor was taken from a man aged 18 to 29 in good health. Some clones in this sample may be carry-over from other donors' samples. The sample taken for sequencing was naive CD8+ T cells from PBMCs. CDR3 loop: CASSPGRGPSYEQYF. CDR3 coding DNA: TGTGCCAGCAGCCCAGGCCGGGGGCCATCCTACGAGCAGTACTTC.